This entry lists 8 T cell receptor beta chains sequenced from one sample in a study of T-cell memory formation after mild COVID-19. TCRdb processed the 5' RACE reads anew with MiXCR; each CDR3 protein has one entry. The repertoire holds fewer than 500,000 distinct CDR3 sequences, with more than 20% as singletons. Sequencing was performed on PBMCs or a T cell subset sorted from them (not recorded which). Receptors originate from an adult woman who had mild COVID-19 (a few samples of this study predate the infection). Cell type and time point are not known.

The chain uses TRBV24-1 and TRBJ2-3; 7 positions agree with TRBD2. Germline loops: CDR1 KGHDR, CDR2 SFDVKD. The CDR3 consists of 18 residues. Unmatched junction bases numbered 18, after V lost 4 bases and J lost 6 bases. The CDR3 protein is CATSDREARESQRDTQYF. In DNA form, the CDR3 reads TGTGCCACCAGTGACCGCGAGGCGCGGGAGTCCCAGCGGGATACGCAGTATTTT.

This clonotype was detected many times. The chain carries TRBV7-9 and TRBJ1-1; D unresolved. There are 14 residues in the CDR3. CDR1 and CDR2 (germline): SEHNR, FQNEAQ (reference sequence). The V and J ends lost 2 bases and 1 base respectively, with 8 bases between them. The CDR3 loop is CASSLNGRNTEAFF. CDR3 DNA sequence: TGTGCCAGCAGCTTAAACGGCCGGAACACTGAAGCTTTCTTT.

The chain couples TRBV3-1 to TRBJ2-5; 7 bases fit TRBD2. Germline assignment: CDR1 LGHDT and CDR2 YNNKEL (reference sequence). This CDR3 contains 15 residues. V gave up 5 bases and J gave up 2 bases; unmatched junction bases: 8. The CDR3, as DNA: TGTGCCAGCAGCTGGGGCGGGAGCGGTCAAGAGACCCAGTACTTC. Translating it yields CASSWGGSGQETQYF.

The rearrangement uses TRBV12-3 or TRBV12-4 and TRBJ2-1; D tentatively reads TRBD1 or TRBD2 (5 bases each). CDR3 size: 15 residues. Trimming stripped 4 bases from V and 0 bases from J, with 10 bases between. This chain's CDR3 is CASSSGRASYNEQFF. The CDR3, as DNA: TGTGCCAGCAGTTCGGGACGGGCCTCCTACAATGAGCAGTTCTTC.

This chain uses TRBV5-1 with TRBJ1-4; TRBD1 matches at 9 bases. This CDR3 has 14 amino acids. Germline V gene lookup returns CDR1 SGHRS and CDR2 YFSETQ. With 5 bases clipped from V and 6 bases from J, the junction kept 5 bases outside the gene matches. CDR3 coding DNA: TGCGCCAGCAGGTACAGGGGGCAGGATGAAAAACTGTTTTTT. Protein: CASRYRGQDEKLFF. Filled out from reference TRBV5-1 and TRBJ1-4, the complete variable domain reads KAGVTQTPRYLIKTRGQQVTLSCSPISGHRSVSWYQQTPGQGLQFLFEYFSETQRNKGNFPGRFSGRQFSNSRSEMNVSTLELGDSALYLCASRYRGQDEKLFFGSGTQLSVL.

The chain recombines TRBV7-9 with TRBJ2-7; 8 bases are a match to TRBD1. CDR1 and CDR2 from the germline V gene are SEHNR and FQNEAQ (reference sequence). Unmatched junction bases numbered 6, after V lost 1 base and J lost 4 bases. The CDR3 totals 15 residues. CDR3 coding DNA: TGTGCCAGCAGCTTAGAGCCAGGGGGCGAGTACGAGCAGTACTTC. It translates to CASSLEPGGEYEQYF.

The chain combines TRBV20-1 with TRBJ2-7, with 9 bases fitting TRBD2. V dropped 5 bases and J dropped 0; count of bases not matched to a gene: 2. This CDR3 region has 13 residues. The V gene's germline CDR1 is DFQATT and CDR2 SNEGSKA (reference sequence). The CDR3 loop is CSALAGVSYEQYF. The CDR3 DNA reads as TGCAGTGCTTTAGCGGGAGTCTCCTACGAGCAGTACTTC.

This chain links TRBV7-3 with TRBJ1-1; maybe TRBD1 (6 bases). The CDR3 length is 15 residues. Per the germline V gene, CDR1 is SGHTA and CDR2 is FQGTGA. The germline V and J ends were trimmed by 5 bases and 1 base, with 14 bases remaining between them. CDR3 loop: CASSPSGGPNTEAFF. For the CDR3, the DNA is TGTGCCAGCAGCCCATCGGGGGGCCCGAACACTGAAGCTTTCTTT. Using reference TRBV7-3 and TRBJ1-1 for the parts outside the CDR3, the full variable domain is GAGVSQTPSNKVTEKGKYVELRCDPISGHTALYWYRQSLGQGPEFLIYFQGTGAADDSGLPNDRFFAVRPEGSVSTLKIQRTERGDSAVYLCASSPSGGPNTEAFFGQGTRLTVV.